Below, 9 T cell receptor beta chains from the same sample are listed, as sequenced in a study of cytomegalovirus exposure and HLA in healthy donors. Primers included in the PCR were 60 Vbeta and 13 Jbeta primers. Libraries were prepared by immunoSEQ multiplex PCR; TCRdb keeps only in-frame clonotypes and omits some of them. The profile shows roughly 150,000 clones, less than 85% of them singletons. Sequences were obtained from PBMCs. These receptors were taken from a woman aged 55-69 years in good health and CMV-seropositive.

The rearrangement joins TRBV5-6 to TRBJ2-1; TRBD1 matches 10 bases. CDR1 is SGHDT, CDR2 YYEEEE, per germline. The CDR3 covers 16 residues. J lost 3 bases, V lost 3 bases, and 6 bases had no gene match. The CDR3 spells CASSYLTGGFYNEQFF. The CDR3 DNA follows: TGTGCCAGCAGCTATCTGACAGGGGGCTTCTACAATGAGCAGTTCTTC.

The V and J genes are TRBV28 and TRBJ1-4, with D perhaps matching TRBD1 (5 bases). In germline, CDR1 is MDHEN, CDR2 SYDVKM. The CDR3 totals 14 residues. Between the trimmed V and J ends, which lost 5 bases and 4 bases, there was a span of 11 bases. CDR3 loop: CASSRNGGNEKLFF. The CDR3 DNA reads as TGTGCCAGCAGTCGTAACGGGGGTAATGAAAAACTGTTTTTT.

The rearrangement joins TRBV30 to TRBJ1-1, with D uncertain. Trimming stripped 0 bases from V and 0 bases from J, with 11 bases between. The CDR3 extends over 15 amino acids. Germline values: CDR1 GTSNPN, CDR2 SVGIG (reference sequence). This CDR3 is CAWSVLGGVNTEAFF. The CDR3 DNA reads TGTGCCTGGAGTGTACTCGGCGGAGTGAACACTGAAGCTTTCTTT.

The chain has TRBV10-3 and TRBJ1-4; D might be TRBD1 (5 bases). This CDR3 region has 13 residues. The germline V gene encodes CDR1 ENHRY and CDR2 SYGVKD. V gave up 4 bases and J gave up 4 bases, with 7 bases separating them. The CDR3 is CAISVRVNEKLFF. CDR3 coding DNA: TGTGCCATCAGTGTCAGGGTTAATGAAAAACTGTTTTTT.

The chain employs TRBV19 and TRBJ1-5; D remains unclear. Trimming left V 4 bases short and J 4 bases short, with 20 bases between. The V gene's germline CDR1 is LNHDA and CDR2 SQIVND (reference sequence). This CDR3 has 17 residues. The CDR3 protein is CASSRHPRNVQNQPQHF. Here the CDR3 DNA reads TGTGCCAGTAGTAGACACCCTCGGAATGTTCAAAATCAGCCCCAGCATTTT.

The rearrangement uses TRBV7-2 and TRBJ2-2, with a tentative D call TRBD2 (5 bases). V lost 1 base, J lost 5 bases, and 14 bases lay in between. Per germline, CDR1 SGHTA and CDR2 FQGNSA. The CDR3 covers 16 residues. CDR3 DNA sequence: TGTGCCAGCAGCTTAGGATATGCGTCGGGGACCGGGGAGCTGTTTTTT. Its protein product is CASSLGYASGTGELFF.

This clone is a singleton in its sample. The V gene is TRBV9, the J gene TRBJ2-1, with 7 bases matching TRBD2. V was clipped by 4 bases and J by 0 bases; unmatched bases: 7. Germline V gives CDR1 SGDLS, CDR2 YYNGEE. CDR3 length: 16 amino acids. CDR3 nucleotide sequence: TGTGCCAGCAGCCCGGGGGGTAGCGACTCCTACAATGAGCAGTTCTTC. It is translated as CASSPGGSDSYNEQFF.

For this clone: This specimen includes other DNA sequences encoding the same CDR3. The V gene is TRBV5-1, the J gene TRBJ2-1; 8 bases are a match to TRBD2. Germline CDR1 and CDR2: SGHRS and YFSETQ. The CDR3 is 15 amino acids. Trimming cost V 3 bases and J 0 bases; bases outside gene matches: 2. The CDR3 is CASSSSGGSYNEQFF. The CDR3 coding sequence is TGCGCCAGCAGCTCCAGCGGGGGCTCCTACAATGAGCAGTTCTTC.

The CDR3 spells CSAFGLPSSYNEQFF. CDR3 DNA: TGCAGCGCCTTTGGACTACCGAGCTCCTACAATGAGCAGTTCTTC. The gene calls are TRBV29-1 and TRBJ2-1, with D possibly TRBD2 on 6 matching bases. The CDR3 totals 15 residues. V was cut by 7 bases and J by 0 bases, with 16 bases left in between. Germline CDR1 reads SQVTM; CDR2 reads ANQGSEA.